This T cell receptor beta chain was observed in a study of T cells in localized non-small cell lung cancer. Whole-study results and caveats: Sequencing, confined to only one tumor region, leaves heterogeneity possible. A median about 50 of the top 100 tumor clones appeared in adjacent lung. In uninvolved adjacent lung, T cell clonality reached its highest value, exceeding tumor.

Only in-frame clones appear in the TCRdb table, and some are missing; sequencing was by immunoSEQ multiplex PCR. The table lists approximately 23,000 clones, approximately 90% of them singletons. On this clone itself: Its antigen is unknown. One end of the junction is discordant with germline, which a read error may explain.

The CDR3 runs 16 residues. Germline loops: CDR1 SSHAT, CDR2 FNYEAQ (reference sequence). V usage is TRBV7-7 and J usage is TRBJ2-2; 10 nucleotides match TRBD1. This clonotype originated in a man aged 40 to 70 with stage II lung adenocarcinoma. The sample was PBMCs, taken before any cancer treatment. The chain's CDR3 is CASSPVGTGDTGELFF. The CDR3 DNA reads TGTGCTAGCAGTCCGGTGGGGACAGGGGATACCGGGGAGCTGTTTTTT. The full variable domain, with the rest looked up from reference TRBV7-7 and TRBJ2-2, is GAGVSQSPRYKVTKRGQDVTLRCDPISSHATLYWYQQALGQGPEFLTYFNYEAQPDKSGLPSDRFSAERPEGSISTLTIQRTEQRDSAMYRCASSPVGTGDTGELFFGEGSRLTVL.